Presented here are 32 T cell receptor beta chains from one specimen sequenced in a study of Graves' ophthalmopathy and Graves' hyperthyroidism. The authors amplified TCR beta CDR3 regions from RNA transcripts. RT-PCR with HTBI primers came first, then second-round multiplex PCR. Using its own MiXCR run on the multiplex PCR reads, TCRdb lists one record per CDR3 protein. This table holds a few hundred thousand distinct CDR3 sequences, 35% to 40% found once. The sample was peripheral blood or thyroid tissue (not recorded which). Source of these receptors: an adult man with Graves' hyperthyroidism.

CDR3 DNA: TGTGCCAGCAGCCCACCCCTGGGGGAGATGGGCGAGCAGTACTTC. Protein sequence: CASSPPLGEMGEQYF. This chain connects TRBV11-3 to TRBJ2-7, with D possibly being TRBD1 or TRBD2 (5 bases each). Germline V gives CDR1 SGHNT, CDR2 YENEEA. CDR3 size: 15 residues. V was pared by 5 bases and J by 6 bases, with 20 bases between.

This clonotype was detected ten times or more. This chain joins TRBV15 and TRBJ1-5; TRBD1 might be the D (5 bases). The germline gives CDR1 LNHNV, CDR2 YYDKDF (reference sequence). The CDR3 totals 13 residues. V was clipped by 7 bases and J by 7 bases, with 14 bases between them. CDR3 sequence: CATTAGITQPQHF. The CDR3 DNA reads TGTGCCACCACGGCAGGGATCACCCAGCCCCAGCATTTT.

This clonotype was recorded at least ten times. The rearrangement uses TRBV20-1 and TRBJ1-1; D perhaps matches TRBD1 (6 bases). The V end lost 5 bases, the J end lost 4 bases, and 17 bases lay between the germline ends. The CDR3 contains 14 residues. Germline assignment: CDR1 DFQATT and CDR2 SNEGSKA (reference sequence). The CDR3 spells CSASTGPWGTEAFF. CDR3 sequence (DNA): TGCAGTGCTTCAACAGGGCCTTGGGGCACTGAAGCTTTCTTT.

This clonotype showed up just a few times. This sequence joins TRBV19 and TRBJ2-2; TRBD2 agrees at 7 bases. There are 19 residues in the CDR3. CDR1 and CDR2 from the germline V gene are LNHDA and SQIVND (reference sequence). The trim removed 3 bases at V and 5 bases at J, leaving 18 bases unmatched. The CDR3 DNA follows: TGTGCCAGTAGTATCCCCCCACTCCGGGTCAGCGGGGAAACCGGGGAGCTGTTTTTT. This gives the protein CASSIPPLRVSGETGELFF.

J is TRBJ2-3 and V is TRBV7-6; D is possibly TRBD1 (5 bases). V shed 3 bases and J shed 9 bases, with 10 bases lying between them. The germline V gene has CDR1 SGHVS and CDR2 FNYEAQ. This CDR3 region has 12 residues. Here the CDR3 DNA reads TGTGCCAGCAGCTTGAGCTGGGGCACGCAGTATTTT. It yields the protein CASSLSWGTQYF.

This clonotype has ten or more counts. The chain is built from TRBV4-2 and TRBJ1-4, with D possibly TRBD1 on 6 matching bases. The CDR3 has 14 residues. Looked up from germline, CDR1 is LGHNA and CDR2 is YNFKEQ. Trimming pared 1 base from V and 5 bases from J, leaving 8 bases between. CDR3 protein: CASSQAGANEKLFF. As DNA, the CDR3 is TGTGCCAGCAGCCAAGCGGGGGCAAATGAAAAACTGTTTTTT.

On this clonotype itself: A much larger clone lies one base from this, so it may be a read error. This sequence joins TRBV2 and TRBJ1-1; the match to TRBD1 covers 11 bases. The CDR3 has 17 amino acids. With V trimmed by 6 bases and J by 0 bases, 9 bases remained unmatched. Germline V gene sequence: CDR1 SNHLY, CDR2 FYNNEI. CDR3 loop: CASSPAGTGGLNTEAFF. The DNA of the CDR3 is TGTGCCAGCAGCCCTGCCGGGACAGGGGGTTTGAACACTGAAGCTTTCTTT.

Ten or more counts support this clonotype. The chain combines TRBV6-6 with TRBJ1-1; D unresolved. The CDR3 is 15 amino acids. Trimming pared 2 bases from V and 2 bases from J, leaving 12 bases between. Germline V lookup: CDR1 MNHNY, CDR2 SVGAGI (reference sequence). This chain's CDR3 is CASSYDASGNTEAFF. The CDR3 DNA reads TGTGCCAGCAGTTACGACGCCAGCGGCAACACTGAAGCTTTCTTT.

This clonotype has at least ten counts. The chain links TRBV7-2 to TRBJ1-1, with 7 bases that match TRBD1. Germline V lookup: CDR1 SGHTA, CDR2 FQGNSA. CDR3 length: 15 amino acids. Unmatched junction bases numbered 7, after V lost 1 base and J lost 5 bases. The DNA for the CDR3 is TGTGCCAGCAGCTTAGGACAGGGTTCATGGACTGAAGCTTTCTTT. Protein sequence: CASSLGQGSWTEAFF. The full variable domain, rest sourced from reference TRBV7-2 and TRBJ1-1, is GAGVSQSPSNKVTEKGKDVELRCDPISGHTALYWYRQSLGQGLEFLIYFQGNSAPDKSGLPSDRFSAERTGGSVSTLTIQRTQQEDSAVYLCASSLGQGSWTEAFFGQGTRLTVV.

This clonotype was counted ten times or more. The CDR3 sequence: CASRRRTAMNTEAFF. The CDR3, as DNA: TGTGCCAGCAGGCGCCGGACAGCGATGAACACTGAAGCTTTCTTT. The chain uses TRBV2 and TRBJ1-1; D perhaps matches TRBD1 (6 bases). This CDR3 has 15 residues. Trimming removed 6 bases from V and 0 bases from J, with 14 bases in between. From germline, CDR1 is SNHLY and CDR2 FYNNEI.

This clonotype was observed at least ten times. The rearrangement joins TRBV20-1 to TRBJ1-4; TRBD1 matches 10 bases. This CDR3 comprises 14 residues. Germline CDR1 is DFQATT and CDR2 is SNEGSKA (reference sequence). V gave up 3 bases and J gave up 8 bases; unmatched junction bases: 6. The CDR3 region is CSASQTGGGEKLFF. The CDR3 DNA sequence: TGCAGTGCTAGCCAGACAGGGGGCGGAGAAAAACTGTTTTTT.

This clonotype has more than one count but fewer than ten. CDR3 nucleotides: TGTGCCACCAGTGATCCTGAACATGAGCAGTTCTTC. This encodes CATSDPEHEQFF. J is TRBJ2-1 and V is TRBV24-1, with no clear D. CDR1 and CDR2 (germline): KGHDR, SFDVKD. CDR3 length: 12 residues. Deletions cut 3 bases from V and 8 bases from J, with 7 bases between.

V usage is TRBV3-1 and J usage is TRBJ1-5, with D uncertain. V lost 0 bases and J 7 bases, leaving 13 bases between the germline ends. Germline V gene sequence: CDR1 LGHDT, CDR2 YNNKEL (reference sequence). The CDR3 covers 15 residues. CDR3 coding DNA: TGTGCCAGCAGCCAAGACCCCGCCGTTGGCCAGCCCCAGCATTTT. As protein: CASSQDPAVGQPQHF. Looking up the rest from reference TRBV3-1 and TRBJ1-5 gives the full variable domain: DTAVSQTPKYLVTQMGNDKSIKCEQNLGHDTMYWYKQDSKKFLKIMFSYNNKELIINETVPNRFSPKSPDKAHLNLHINSLELGDSAVYFCASSQDPAVGQPQHFGDGTRLSIL.

The chain has TRBV7-9 and TRBJ2-2; D gene unclear. There are 13 residues in the CDR3. The germline V gene has CDR1 SEHNR and CDR2 FQNEAQ (reference sequence). V dropped 3 bases and J dropped 8 bases, with 10 bases sitting between them. CDR3 loop: CASSFRAPGELFF. CDR3 nucleotides: TGTGCCAGCAGCTTCCGGGCCCCTGGGGAGCTGTTTTTT.

This clonotype was observed many times. V usage is TRBV10-2 and J usage is TRBJ2-7; no clear D. V lost 6 bases and J lost 3, with 9 bases in between. The CDR3 extends over 12 amino acids. CDR1 and CDR2 (germline): WSHSY, SAAADI. CDR3 sequence reads: CASRTAFYEQYF. CDR3 bases: TGCGCCAGCAGGACCGCGTTCTACGAGCAGTACTTC.

On this clonotype itself: This may come from a read error, since a much larger clone is one base off. The genes are TRBV2 and TRBJ1-2; D gene uncertain. Germline CDR1 SNHLY, CDR2 FYNNEI. The length of the CDR3 is 17 residues. Between the trimmed V and J ends, which lost 7 bases and 4 bases, there was a span of 25 bases. CDR3 in DNA: TGTGCCAGCAATTTAGGAGCCTACCCCCTATCGGTCTATGGCTACACCTTC. Protein sequence: CASNLGAYPLSVYGYTF.

This sequence joins TRBV2 and TRBJ2-2, with D perhaps TRBD1 (5 bases). The CDR3 is made up of 16 amino acids. Looked up from germline, CDR1 is SNHLY and CDR2 is FYNNEI. V lost 6 bases and J lost 0, with 14 bases in between. CDR3 bases: TGTGCCAGCAGAATACAGGTGAACGCGAACACCGGGGAGCTGTTTTTT. It translates to CASRIQVNANTGELFF.

This CDR3 reads CASTAVDYGYTF. CDR3 nucleotide sequence: TGTGCCAGCACTGCCGTAGACTATGGCTACACCTTC. The V and J genes are TRBV25-1 and TRBJ1-2; the D is unclear. Deletions cut 7 bases from V and 3 bases from J, with 9 bases between. The V gene's germline CDR1 is MGHDK and CDR2 SYGVNS. This CDR3 spans 12 amino acids.

The chain links TRBV20-1 to TRBJ2-5; 9 positions agree with TRBD1. CDR3 length: 13 residues. Germline V lookup: CDR1 DFQATT, CDR2 SNEGSKA (reference sequence). V lost 3 bases to trimming and J lost 6 bases; unmatched junction nucleotides: 5. For the CDR3, the DNA is TGCAGTGCTAGTCCCGGGACAGGGAAGACCCAGTACTTC. It yields the protein CSASPGTGKTQYF.

This clonotype was counted a single time. This may stem from a read error, because a much larger clone lies one nucleotide away. J is TRBJ2-5 and V is TRBV7-3; 10 bases are shared with TRBD2. The CDR3 extends over 16 amino acids. Germline V gene data show CDR1 as SGHTA and CDR2 as FQGTGA. CDR3 DNA sequence: TGCGCCAGCAGCCAAGAGGCTAGCGGGAGCCTACGGACCCAGTACTTC. Protein: CASSQEASGSLRTQYF.

The V and J genes are TRBV9 and TRBJ2-3; no reliable D call. V gave up 3 bases and J gave up 2 bases, with 13 bases separating them. Germline V gene data show CDR1 as SGDLS and CDR2 as YYNGEE. This CDR3 contains 15 residues. DNA of the CDR3: TGTGCCAGCAGCGCAATACTCGCCCCCACAGATACGCAGTATTTT. Residues: CASSAILAPTDTQYF. The full variable domain, completed using reference TRBV9 and TRBJ2-3, is DSGVTQTPKHLITATGQRVTLRCSPRSGDLSVYWYQQSLDQGLQFLIQYYNGEERAKGNILERFSAQQFPDLHSELNLSSLELGDSALYFCASSAILAPTDTQYFGPGTRLTVL.

The chain employs TRBV24-1 and TRBJ2-2; 10 bases are a match to TRBD1. V lost 4 bases to trimming and J lost 3 bases; unmatched junction nucleotides: 4. Germline CDR1 reads KGHDR; CDR2 reads SFDVKD. The CDR3 sequence is 16 residues long. CDR3 sequence reads: CATSDDRGLDTGELFF. The CDR3 region has the DNA TGTGCCACCAGTGACGACAGGGGGCTTGACACCGGGGAGCTGTTTTTT.

This clonotype was counted many times. This chain uses TRBV7-6 with TRBJ2-7, with a tentative D call TRBD2 (5 bases). CDR3 length: 13 residues. The germline V and J ends were trimmed by 5 bases and 2 bases, with 10 bases remaining between them. Germline CDR1 reads SGHVS; CDR2 reads FNYEAQ. CDR3 bases: TGTGCCAGCAGCGATGGACTGACCTACGAGCAGTACTTC. Amino acids: CASSDGLTYEQYF. The variable domain in full, completed from reference TRBV7-6 and TRBJ2-7, reads GAGVSQSPRYKVTKRGQDVALRCDPISGHVSLYWYRQALGQGPEFLTYFNYEAQQDKSGLPNDRFSAERPEGSISTLTIQRTEQRDSAMYRCASSDGLTYEQYFGPGTRLTVT.

This clonotype appeared many times. This chain links TRBV9 with TRBJ1-2; weak D call: TRBD1 (5 bases). V lost 0 bases and J 4 bases, leaving 7 bases between the germline ends. Germline V gives CDR1 SGDLS, CDR2 YYNGEE. CDR3 length: 13 residues. CDR3 sequence: CASSVDQGYGYTF. CDR3 DNA sequence: TGTGCCAGCAGCGTAGACCAGGGCTATGGCTACACCTTC.

This clonotype was detected many times. V and J are TRBV19 and TRBJ2-3, with D perhaps TRBD1 (6 bases). The V end lost 5 bases, the J end lost 0 bases, and 9 bases lay between the germline ends. This CDR3 has 14 residues. Germline CDR1 reads LNHDA; CDR2 reads SQIVND (reference sequence). The CDR3 loop reads CASSVTGSTDTQYF. CDR3 DNA: TGTGCCAGTAGTGTCACAGGGAGCACAGATACGCAGTATTTT.

The table lists this clonotype with many counts. This chain links TRBV3-1 with TRBJ1-6, with D perhaps matching TRBD1 (5 bases). The CDR3 loop spans 16 amino acids. V was cut by 4 bases and J by 7 bases, with 17 bases left in between. Germline V gene sequence: CDR1 LGHDT, CDR2 YNNKEL (reference sequence). This CDR3 reads CASSPTSPGPNSPLHF. For the CDR3, the DNA is TGTGCCAGCAGCCCCACGTCGCCGGGGCCCAATTCACCCCTCCACTTT.

In its sample, this clonotype was seen many times. The chain combines TRBV7-6 with TRBJ1-1; 8 positions agree with TRBD1. Germline CDR1 is SGHVS and CDR2 is FNYEAQ. After removal of 5 bases from V and 0 bases from J, the junction contained 11 bases not matched to a gene. This CDR3 spans 17 amino acids. The CDR3 region is CASSLGPPGQVNTEAFF. CDR3 sequence (DNA): TGTGCCAGCAGCCTAGGACCCCCGGGACAGGTGAACACTGAAGCTTTCTTT.

This clonotype was counted a few times. The J gene is TRBJ1-2, the V gene TRBV29-1; TRBD1 is a possible D gene (6 bases). The CDR3 is 11 residues long. Germline V gives CDR1 SQVTM, CDR2 ANQGSEA. Trimming pared 4 bases from V and 11 bases from J, leaving 14 bases between. The chain's CDR3 is CSVVDETGYTF. The CDR3 DNA follows: TGCAGCGTTGTGGACGAAACAGGGTACACCTTC.

This clonotype was counted ten times or more. J is TRBJ2-7 and V is TRBV2; TRBD1 agrees at 10 bases. Unmatched junction bases numbered 9, after V lost 5 bases and J lost 8 bases. From germline, CDR1 is SNHLY and CDR2 FYNNEI. There are 14 residues in the CDR3. CDR3 nucleotides: TGTGCCAGCAGTCCATCCCGGGACAGGGGAAAGCAGTACTTC. Its protein product is CASSPSRDRGKQYF.

The table lists this clonotype with many counts. This chain connects TRBV11-2 to TRBJ2-5, with D possibly TRBD1 on 5 matching bases. Germline CDR1 is SGHAT and CDR2 is FQNNGV. This CDR3 comprises 13 residues. The V gene lost 5 bases and the J gene lost 5 bases, with 12 bases spanning the gap. The CDR3 region is CASSPGARETQYF. The DNA for the CDR3 is TGTGCCAGCAGCCCTGGGGCCAGGGAGACCCAGTACTTC.

This clonotype was recorded at least ten times. This sequence joins TRBV5-6 and TRBJ1-5, with D unresolved. The CDR3 spans 17 residues. Germline V lookup: CDR1 SGHDT, CDR2 YYEEEE. V was pared by 1 base and J by 0 bases, with 14 bases between. The CDR3 coding sequence is TGTGCCAGCAGCTTGAATAGGGCGGATTATAGCAATCAGCCCCAGCATTTT. Its protein is CASSLNRADYSNQPQHF.

This chain connects TRBV9 to TRBJ2-3; a possible D gene is TRBD1 (5 bases). Germline CDR1 reads SGDLS; CDR2 reads YYNGEE. Trimming left V 4 bases short and J 10 bases short, with 13 bases between. The CDR3 is made up of 12 amino acids. The CDR3 region has the DNA TGTGCCAGCAGCTCTACCTGGGGCGCGCAGTATTTT. This gives the protein CASSSTWGAQYF.